The 25 T cell receptor beta chains below come from one sample, sequenced in a study of beta chain features in type 1 diabetes. Expressed TCRB transcripts got sequenced, as all isolated RNA was reverse transcribed. Clones were sequenced by immunoSEQ multiplex PCR, and TCRdb holds only the in-frame ones, with some missing. The table lists 150,000 to 200,000 clones, about 9.8% of them singletons. Sequencing used central memory CD4+ T cells from blood. All receptors come from a woman aged 18-29 years in good health.

This clone was found a few times. The J gene is TRBJ2-4, the V gene TRBV15, with TRBD2 as a possible D gene (6 bases). The CDR3 has 13 residues. Germline CDR1 is LNHNV and CDR2 is YYDKDF (reference sequence). Trimming shortened V by 5 bases and J by 11 bases, and 16 bases separated the two germline ends. The CDR3: CATSARRGKVQYF. The CDR3 nucleotides read TGTGCCACCAGCGCCAGGCGGGGAAAGGTTCAGTACTTC.

This chain connects TRBV29-1 to TRBJ1-5, with 7 nucleotides matching TRBD1. With 6 bases clipped from V and 7 bases from J, the junction kept 12 bases outside the gene matches. The CDR3 extends over 14 amino acids. Germline-derived CDR1 and CDR2 are SQVTM and ANQGSEA. The CDR3, as DNA: TGCAGCGTCAGAACGACAGGGCCCAGCCAGCCCCAGCATTTT. It encodes CSVRTTGPSQPQHF.

The V gene is TRBV2, the J gene TRBJ2-5, with no clear D. This CDR3 has 12 amino acids. Germline CDR1 and CDR2: SNHLY and FYNNEI. Trimming pared 4 bases from V and 4 bases from J, leaving 7 bases between. DNA of the CDR3: TGTGCCAGCAGTGGGCCTAGAGAGACCCAGTACTTC. Translated: CASSGPRETQYF.

This chain's CDR3 is CASGLALTGQGTEQYF. Written as DNA, the CDR3 is TGTGCTAGTGGTTTGGCACTGACGGGACAGGGCACCGAGCAGTACTTC. The V and J genes are TRBV12-5 and TRBJ2-7; 9 nucleotides match TRBD1. This CDR3 is 16 amino acids long. From germline, CDR1 is LGHNT and CDR2 FRNRAP. The V gene end was trimmed by 1 base and the J gene end by 6 bases; junction bases not matched to a gene: 10.

V usage is TRBV5-6 and J usage is TRBJ2-5; maybe TRBD2 (6 bases). Trimming pared 4 bases from V and 5 bases from J, leaving 15 bases between. This CDR3 has 14 residues. Looked up from germline, CDR1 is SGHDT and CDR2 is YYEEEE. CDR3 loop: CASSRTREGETQYF. CDR3 nucleotides: TGTGCCAGCAGCCGGACGCGGGAAGGGGAGACCCAGTACTTC. The entire variable domain, with the rest obtained from reference TRBV5-6 and TRBJ2-5, is as follows: DAGVTQSPTHLIKTRGQQVTLRCSPKSGHDTVSWYQQALGQGPQFIFQYYEEEERQRGNFPDRFSGHQFPNYSSELNVNALLLGDSALYLCASSRTREGETQYFGPGTRLLVL.

The rearrangement joins TRBV9 to TRBJ1-2, with D uncertain. The germline V gene encodes CDR1 SGDLS and CDR2 YYNGEE. V was cut by 4 bases and J by 4 bases, with 17 bases left in between. The CDR3 consists of 15 residues. Here the CDR3 DNA reads TGTGCCAGCAGCACTAGAACGGGAGACCCCTATGGCTACACCTTC. Its protein product is CASSTRTGDPYGYTF.

This clone was seen more than once but under ten times. V gene TRBV28 combines with J gene TRBJ2-7; 7 positions agree with TRBD1. Per the germline V gene, CDR1 is MDHEN and CDR2 is SYDVKM. V trimming: 6 bases; J trimming: 3 bases; junction bases outside the gene matches: 14. CDR3 length: 16 residues. The CDR3 DNA sequence: TGTGCCAGCAGCACCACCCGGGACAGAGGAGGCTACGAGCAGTACTTC. Translation gives CASSTTRDRGGYEQYF. The complete variable domain, with remaining parts taken from reference TRBV28 and TRBJ2-7, reads DVKVTQSSRYLVKRTGEKVFLECVQDMDHENMFWYRQDPGLGLRLIYFSYDVKMKEKGDIPEGYSVSREKKERFSLILESASTNQTSMYLCASSTTRDRGGYEQYFGPGTRLTVT.

This clone has only a few counts. The V call is TRBV4-3, the J call TRBJ2-3; 9 nucleotides align to TRBD2. CDR1 LGHNA and CDR2 YSLEER come from the germline V gene. The CDR3 is made up of 14 amino acids. Germline trimming cut 3 bases from V and 6 bases from J; bases unmatched to any gene: 4. The CDR3 bases are TGCGCCAGCAGCCAGCGGGGGGGCCCTGATACGCAGTATTTT. This gives the protein CASSQRGGPDTQYF.

In its sample, this clone was seen a few times. The V and J genes are TRBV7-6 and TRBJ2-3; D is unresolved. CDR3 length: 16 residues. Germline CDR1 and CDR2: SGHVS and FNYEAQ. The V end was cut by 5 bases, the J end by 4 bases, with 19 bases between. CDR3 amino acids: CASSPSARIWSDTQYF. The CDR3 region has the DNA TGTGCCAGCAGCCCAAGCGCCCGGATATGGTCAGATACGCAGTATTTT.

This clone has just a few counts. V and J are TRBV19 and TRBJ1-2; D call uncertain. The V end lost 5 bases, the J end lost 6 bases, and 10 bases lay between the germline ends. There are 12 residues in the CDR3. CDR1 LNHDA and CDR2 SQIVND come from the germline V gene (reference sequence). In DNA, the CDR3 is TGTGCCAGTAGTCCCACGAGGGATGGCTACACCTTC. It codes for CASSPTRDGYTF.

J is TRBJ2-1 and V is TRBV18; 8 positions match TRBD2. Germline CDR1 KGHSH, CDR2 LQKENI. With V trimmed by 3 bases and J by 7 bases, 11 bases remained unmatched. The CDR3 loop spans 16 amino acids. This CDR3 is CASSPGRTSNGNEQFF. DNA for the CDR3: TGTGCCAGCTCACCTGGAAGGACTAGCAATGGAAATGAGCAGTTCTTC.

V is TRBV6-1 and J is TRBJ1-2; 7 bases agree with TRBD1. The V and J ends lost 6 bases and 3 bases, in that order; junction bases with no gene match: 7. CDR3 length equals 14 residues. Germline-derived CDR1 and CDR2 are MNHNS and SASEGT. This chain's CDR3 is CASRQGNEDYGYTF. CDR3 nucleotide sequence: TGTGCCAGCAGACAGGGGAATGAGGACTATGGCTACACCTTC.

The rearrangement joins TRBV23-1 to TRBJ2-5; D call uncertain. TRBV23-1 is sorted into the ORF group, with uncertain function. V was shortened by 3 bases and J by 2 bases, with 7 bases between the two germline ends. This CDR3 comprises 13 residues. In nucleotides, the CDR3 is TGCGCCAGCAGTCAGGGCTGTCAAGAGACCCAGTACTTC. It is translated as CASSQGCQETQYF.

This clone was seen a few times. J is TRBJ1-2 and V is TRBV6-5, with D possibly matching TRBD1 (5 bases). Trimming left V 0 bases short and J 1 base short, with 12 bases between. Germline CDR1 MNHEY, CDR2 SVGAGI. CDR3 length equals 16 residues. CDR3 bases: TGTGCCAGCAGTTACTCGGCAGGGAACCTTAACTATGGCTACACCTTC. This sequence encodes CASSYSAGNLNYGYTF.

This clone was found a few times. The chain is built from TRBV30 and TRBJ2-5, with TRBD2 identical over 10 bases. Losses at the gene ends were 2 bases for V and 4 bases for J; bases not matched to a gene: 4. Germline CDR1 and CDR2: GTSNPN and SVGIG (reference sequence). CDR3 size: 14 residues. CDR3 in amino acids: CAWSLAGASETQYF. The CDR3 DNA follows: TGTGCCTGGAGTCTAGCGGGAGCTTCAGAGACCCAGTACTTC.

Notes on this clone: Other DNA variants within this sample encode the same CDR3. The J gene is TRBJ2-5, the V gene TRBV11-3, with D hard to call. The V and J ends lost 5 bases and 1 base respectively, with 2 bases between them. Germline values: CDR1 SGHNT, CDR2 YENEEA. This CDR3 comprises 11 residues. CDR3 DNA sequence: TGTGCCAGCAGCCTCCAAGAGACCCAGTACTTC. This sequence encodes CASSLQETQYF.

The chain links TRBV5-1 to TRBJ2-5, with D maybe TRBD2 (6 bases). The CDR3 contains 15 residues. CDR1 SGHRS and CDR2 YFSETQ come from the germline V gene. Deletions cut 1 base from V and 2 bases from J, with 12 bases between. This CDR3 is CASSLWSGLQETQYF. The CDR3 nucleotides read TGCGCCAGCAGCTTGTGGTCCGGACTACAAGAGACCCAGTACTTC.

This clone turned up a few times. This rearrangement joins TRBV4-1 to TRBJ2-5; D perhaps matches TRBD2 (5 bases). Trimming removed 0 bases at V and 6 bases at J, with 20 bases between. Germline CDR1 reads MGHRA; CDR2 reads YSYEKL. The CDR3 loop spans 17 amino acids. The CDR3 nucleotides read TGCGCCAGCAGCCAAGAAATAACTAGAGGAATTGCGAAGACCCAGTACTTC. This sequence encodes CASSQEITRGIAKTQYF.

This clone showed up just a few times. The chain combines TRBV7-2 with TRBJ2-1, with a tentative D call TRBD2 (7 bases). The V gene lost 0 bases and the J gene lost 0 bases, with 12 bases spanning the gap. CDR1 and CDR2 (germline): SGHTA, FQGNSA. The CDR3 sequence is 17 residues long. The CDR3, as DNA: TGTGCCAGCAGCTTAGCGCGGGGGCGCAGCTCCTACAATGAGCAGTTCTTC. As protein: CASSLARGRSSYNEQFF.

The chain employs TRBV4-2 and TRBJ2-1, with 11 bases matching TRBD2. CDR1 and CDR2 (germline): LGHNA, YNFKEQ. Germline trimming cut 3 bases from V and 0 bases from J; bases unmatched to any gene: 4. This CDR3 region has 17 residues. The CDR3 protein is CASSHYSGGGSYNEQFF. The CDR3 DNA reads TGTGCCAGCAGCCATTATAGCGGGGGGGGCTCCTACAATGAGCAGTTCTTC.

This clone showed up many times. The V call is TRBV2, the J call TRBJ2-3, with D possibly matching TRBD1 (6 bases). Germline V gene data show CDR1 as SNHLY and CDR2 as FYNNEI. Trimming took off 5 bases at V and 0 bases at J, with 12 bases between the two ends. The CDR3 spans 15 residues. CDR3 amino acids: CASSTQGSSTDTQYF. The CDR3 nucleotides read TGTGCCAGCAGTACTCAGGGGTCTAGCACAGATACGCAGTATTTT.

This clone has a count of ten or more. The genes are TRBV11-3 and TRBJ1-5; 10 bases map to TRBD1. The CDR3 covers 16 residues. The V and J ends lost 5 bases and 4 bases, in that order; junction bases with no gene match: 8. The germline V gene encodes CDR1 SGHNT and CDR2 YENEEA. DNA of the CDR3: TGTGCCAGCAGCCCACCCGGGACAGGGGAAAATCAGCCCCAGCATTTT. Encoded protein: CASSPPGTGENQPQHF. The complete variable domain, with remaining parts taken from reference TRBV11-3 and TRBJ1-5, reads EAGVVQSPRYKIIEKKQPVAFWCNPISGHNTLYWYLQNLGQGPELLIRYENEEAVDDSQLPKDRFSAERLKGVDSTLKIQPAELGDSAVYLCASSPPGTGENQPQHFGDGTRLSIL.

This clone was counted only a few times. The chain recombines TRBV14 with TRBJ2-7; 11 bases fit TRBD2. Trimming removed 2 bases from V and 8 bases from J; junction bases left unmatched: 8. The CDR3 consists of 15 residues. CDR1 is SGHDN, CDR2 FVKESK, per germline. The CDR3 protein is CASSQSPLAGGQQYF. CDR3 bases: TGTGCCAGCAGCCAATCCCCCCTAGCGGGGGGACAGCAGTACTTC.

This clone has more than one count but fewer than ten. The chain is built from TRBV19 and TRBJ2-7; the D gene is possibly TRBD2 (6 bases). CDR3 size: 16 residues. V lost 4 bases to trimming and J lost 4 bases, with 20 bases between them. The V gene's germline CDR1 is LNHDA and CDR2 SQIVND (reference sequence). CDR3: CASSTLRGTRRYEQYF. The CDR3 DNA reads as TGTGCCAGTAGTACCCTACGGGGGACCAGGAGATACGAGCAGTACTTC. Looking up the rest from reference TRBV19 and TRBJ2-7 gives the full variable domain: DGGITQSPKYLFRKEGQNVTLSCEQNLNHDAMYWYRQDPGQGLRLIYYSQIVNDFQKGDIAEGYSVSREKKESFPLTVTSAQKNPTAFYLCASSTLRGTRRYEQYFGPGTRLTVT.

There are a few counts of this clone. The V gene is TRBV7-2, the J gene TRBJ2-7, with 10 bases lining up with TRBD2. The CDR3 consists of 15 residues. The germline CDR1 and CDR2 sequences are SGHTA and FQGNSA. V shed 0 bases and J 6 bases; nucleotides not matched to a gene: 5. CDR3 region: CASSLAGTSVSEQYF. In nucleotides, the CDR3 is TGTGCCAGCAGCTTAGCCGGGACTAGCGTCAGCGAGCAGTACTTC. Together with reference TRBV7-2 and TRBJ2-7, the CDR3 gives the full variable domain: GAGVSQSPSNKVTEKGKDVELRCDPISGHTALYWYRQSLGQGLEFLIYFQGNSAPDKSGLPSDRFSAERTGGSVSTLTIQRTQQEDSAVYLCASSLAGTSVSEQYFGPGTRLTVT.